These 30 T cell receptor beta chains share one sample of origin, sequenced in a study of blood T cell repertoires in COVID-19. Measured with immunoSEQ multiplex PCR; TCRdb has only the in-frame clones, and not every one. The sample contains roughly 460,000 clones, around nine tenths of which appear only once. Source material: peripheral blood. All receptors derive from a young man with COVID-19, enrolled during active disease.

The chain couples TRBV5-6 to TRBJ1-1; D call uncertain. CDR1 SGHDT and CDR2 YYEEEE come from the germline V gene. This CDR3 contains 12 residues. V gave up 5 bases and J gave up 11 bases, with 16 bases separating them. The chain's CDR3 is CASSGGGKMAFF. The CDR3 nucleotides read TGTGCCAGCAGTGGAGGCGGGAAAATGGCTTTCTTT.

The chain employs TRBV5-4 and TRBJ2-3; D remains unclear. Germline V gives CDR1 SGHNT, CDR2 YYREEE (reference sequence). Trimming pared 0 bases from V and 4 bases from J, leaving 6 bases between. The CDR3 runs to 13 residues. CDR3: CASSLDSSDTQYF. The CDR3 DNA reads as TGTGCCAGCAGCTTGGACTCGTCAGATACGCAGTATTTT.

This chain links TRBV27 with TRBJ1-2; maybe TRBD1 (6 bases). V lost 2 bases and J 3 bases, leaving 10 bases between the germline ends. Germline V gives CDR1 MNHEY, CDR2 SMNVEV (reference sequence). This CDR3 comprises 14 residues. The CDR3 nucleotides are TGTGCCAGCAGTTTAATGGGGGCGGACTATGGCTACACCTTC. This sequence encodes CASSLMGADYGYTF.

The chain joins TRBV19 to TRBJ2-1; D perhaps matches TRBD2 (6 bases). The germline V and J ends were trimmed by 7 bases and 3 bases, with 16 bases remaining between them. The germline V gene has CDR1 LNHDA and CDR2 SQIVND (reference sequence). This CDR3 has 15 residues. The CDR3 DNA is TGTGCCAGTATTCCTGACGGAGGGGACTACAATGAGCAGTTCTTC. Its translation: CASIPDGGDYNEQFF.

This chain connects TRBV5-1 to TRBJ2-5; 7 positions agree with TRBD2. Germline V gene lookup returns CDR1 SGHRS and CDR2 YFSETQ. The V segment lost 4 bases and the J segment 5 bases; nucleotides outside the gene matches: 11. The CDR3 spans 15 residues. The CDR3 loop is CASSSRGRVEETQYF. The DNA for the CDR3 is TGCGCCAGCAGCAGCCGAGGGAGGGTAGAGGAGACCCAGTACTTC.

The chain links TRBV19 to TRBJ1-5; no clear D. Germline V gives CDR1 LNHDA, CDR2 SQIVND (reference sequence). The CDR3 contains 16 residues. V gave up 1 base and J gave up 3 bases, with 13 bases separating them. The CDR3 loop reads CASSIGSRGFNQPQHF. The CDR3 DNA sequence: TGTGCCAGTAGTATAGGATCAAGAGGGTTCAATCAGCCCCAGCATTTT. Variable domain in full (rest from reference TRBV19 and TRBJ1-5): DGGITQSPKYLFRKEGQNVTLSCEQNLNHDAMYWYRQDPGQGLRLIYYSQIVNDFQKGDIAEGYSVSREKKESFPLTVTSAQKNPTAFYLCASSIGSRGFNQPQHFGDGTRLSIL.

V is TRBV11-1 and J is TRBJ2-7, with 9 bases identical to TRBD2. V lost 5 bases, J lost 4 bases, and 3 bases stayed unmatched. Germline CDR1 and CDR2: SGHAT and FQDESV (reference sequence). The CDR3 consists of 13 residues. The CDR3 coding sequence is TGTGCCAGCAGCATGGGACTAGCTTACGAGCAGTACTTC. Amino acid sequence: CASSMGLAYEQYF.

The V call is TRBV28, the J call TRBJ2-1; 13 bases align to TRBD2. The CDR3 is 15 amino acids. V dropped 6 bases and J dropped 8; count of bases not matched to a gene: 7. Germline-derived CDR1 and CDR2 are MDHEN and SYDVKM. The CDR3 DNA follows: TGTGCCAGCAGCATACTAGCGGGAGGGTTAGATGAGCAGTTCTTC. This codes for CASSILAGGLDEQFF.

This clone was recorded only once. The chain has TRBV6-1 and TRBJ2-1; 7 bases match TRBD1. Germline V lookup: CDR1 MNHNS, CDR2 SASEGT. Germline trimming cut 3 bases from V and 7 bases from J; bases unmatched to any gene: 9. This CDR3 spans 15 amino acids. The CDR3 sequence: CASSDRQGSWNEQFF. CDR3 bases: TGTGCCAGCAGTGACCGACAGGGTTCCTGGAATGAGCAGTTCTTC.

The chain has TRBV18 and TRBJ2-1, with a tentative D call TRBD2 (5 bases). The V gene's germline CDR1 is KGHSH and CDR2 LQKENI. The V and J ends lost 0 bases and 0 bases respectively, with 12 bases between them. CDR3 length: 17 residues. Written as DNA, the CDR3 is TGTGCCAGCTCACCACCGCGAGCGGAAAGCTCCTACAATGAGCAGTTCTTC. Translated, it gives CASSPPRAESSYNEQFF.

In this sample, this clone turned up a few times. The chain joins TRBV2 to TRBJ1-5, with TRBD1 identical over 8 bases. CDR3 length: 15 amino acids. Germline V gives CDR1 SNHLY, CDR2 FYNNEI. The junction had 5 bases not matched to a gene; V was cut back by 6 bases and J by 1 base. CDR3 nucleotide sequence: TGTGCCAGCAGGACAGGGGTGGGAAGCAATCAGCCCCAGCATTTT. Residues: CASRTGVGSNQPQHF. Full variable domain (missing parts from reference TRBV2 and TRBJ1-5): EPEVTQTPSHQVTQMGQEVILRCVPISNHLYFYWYRQILGQKVEFLVSFYNNEISEKSEIFDDQFSVERPDGSNFTLKIRSTKLEDSAMYFCASRTGVGSNQPQHFGDGTRLSIL.

The CDR3 nucleotides are TGTGCCAGCGGGAGGACAGGCGGCCTGAACACCGGGGAGCTGTTTTTT. Protein product: CASGRTGGLNTGELFF. The genes are TRBV9 and TRBJ2-2; a weak D match, TRBD1 (7 bases). This CDR3 is built from 16 residues. Per germline, CDR1 SGDLS and CDR2 YYNGEE. Trimming pared 7 bases from V and 1 base from J, leaving 17 bases between.

This chain connects TRBV4-2 to TRBJ1-2; the D is unclear. Germline values: CDR1 LGHNA, CDR2 YNFKEQ. CDR3 length equals 14 residues. Trimming took off 0 bases at V and 8 bases at J, with 13 bases between the two ends. CDR3 sequence reads: CASSQEESSKGYTF. In nucleotides, the CDR3 is TGTGCCAGCAGCCAAGAGGAGTCCTCCAAAGGCTACACCTTC.

This rearrangement joins TRBV6-5 to TRBJ1-1; D unresolved. The CDR3 has 13 amino acids. Germline V gene data show CDR1 as MNHEY and CDR2 as SVGAGI. V lost 5 bases and J 1 base, leaving 8 bases between the germline ends. The DNA for the CDR3 is TGTGCCAGCAGTACACACCGGAACACTGAAGCTTTCTTT. It encodes CASSTHRNTEAFF.

J is TRBJ2-1 and V is TRBV11-2; no clear D gene. Germline CDR1 SGHAT, CDR2 FQNNGV. The CDR3 loop spans 11 amino acids. Trimming took 5 bases from V and 5 from J, leaving 4 bases between them. For the CDR3, the DNA is TGTGCCAGCAGCCTTGACAATGAGCAGTTCTTC. This codes for CASSLDNEQFF.

The rearrangement joins TRBV6-5 to TRBJ1-6; unclear D gene. The CDR3 spans 13 residues. V was trimmed by 0 bases and J by 7 bases, leaving 4 bases between them. Germline CDR1 MNHEY, CDR2 SVGAGI. The CDR3 sequence: CASSYSRNSPLHF. The CDR3 DNA follows: TGTGCCAGCAGTTACTCTAGAAATTCACCCCTCCACTTT.

The rearrangement joins TRBV11-3 to TRBJ2-7; 11 positions match TRBD2. The CDR3 totals 16 residues. With V trimmed by 5 bases and J by 5 bases, 11 bases remained unmatched. Germline CDR1 SGHNT, CDR2 YENEEA. CDR3 loop: CASSGGLAEGGNEQYF. CDR3 DNA sequence: TGTGCCAGCAGCGGGGGACTAGCGGAAGGAGGGAACGAGCAGTACTTC. The complete variable domain, with remaining parts taken from reference TRBV11-3 and TRBJ2-7, reads EAGVVQSPRYKIIEKKQPVAFWCNPISGHNTLYWYLQNLGQGPELLIRYENEEAVDDSQLPKDRFSAERLKGVDSTLKIQPAELGDSAVYLCASSGGLAEGGNEQYFGPGTRLTVT.

Only one count was recorded for this clone. The chain links TRBV4-1 to TRBJ2-7; D might be TRBD2 (6 bases). The CDR3 runs 15 residues. Trimming shortened V by 2 bases and J by 3 bases, and 14 bases separated the two germline ends. Germline V gives CDR1 MGHRA, CDR2 YSYEKL. The CDR3 loop is CASSQWRDRDYEQYF. For the CDR3, the DNA is TGCGCCAGCAGCCAATGGAGGGATCGGGACTACGAGCAGTACTTC.

V is TRBV6-5 and J is TRBJ2-3; possible D gene TRBD2, 6 bases. V shed 0 bases and J shed 0 bases, with 10 bases lying between them. Germline CDR1 MNHEY, CDR2 SVGAGI. The CDR3 spans 16 residues. CDR3: CASSYSGGVSTDTQYF. CDR3 DNA: TGTGCCAGCAGTTACTCGGGCGGGGTGAGCACAGATACGCAGTATTTT.

This clone was seen a single time. The chain couples TRBV27 to TRBJ1-4; the match to TRBD1 covers 8 bases. Germline loops: CDR1 MNHEY, CDR2 SMNVEV (reference sequence). Trimming took 0 bases from V and 8 from J; bases not matched to a gene: 8. The CDR3 totals 16 residues. The chain's CDR3 is CASSLSAGQGHEKLFF. The DNA for the CDR3 is TGTGCCAGCAGTTTATCTGCCGGACAGGGTCACGAAAAACTGTTTTTT.

This clone was detected only once. The chain joins TRBV15 to TRBJ2-4; 7 bases fit TRBD2. This CDR3 contains 16 residues. V dropped 3 bases and J dropped 1; count of bases not matched to a gene: 6. Per the germline V gene, CDR1 is LNHNV and CDR2 is YYDKDF (reference sequence). DNA of the CDR3: TGTGCCACCAGCAGGGGGGGGACTTGGGCCAAAAACATTCAGTACTTC. The encoded protein is CATSRGGTWAKNIQYF.

The gene calls are TRBV10-3 and TRBJ2-5; tentatively, D is TRBD2 (6 bases). This CDR3 is 14 amino acids long. Deletions cut 3 bases from V and 3 bases from J, with 11 bases between. Germline-derived CDR1 and CDR2 are ENHRY and SYGVKD. CDR3 in amino acids: CAISDPGVKETQYF. CDR3 nucleotides: TGTGCCATCAGTGACCCGGGAGTAAAAGAGACCCAGTACTTC.

The rearrangement uses TRBV21-1 and TRBJ2-6; TRBD2, the D gene given by the table, was not confirmed from the DNA. TRBV21-1 is recorded as a pseudogene. This CDR3 is built from 23 residues. CDR3 amino acids: CASSKDGQHNILVGGSGANVLTF. Here the CDR3 DNA reads TGTGCCAGCAGCAAAGACGGGCAGCACAACATCTTAGTGGGAGGCTCTGGGGCCAACGTCCTGACTTTC.

The chain recombines TRBV11-1 with TRBJ2-5; D is perhaps TRBD2 (6 bases). Trimming took off 2 bases at V and 7 bases at J, with 11 bases between the two ends. Germline lookup yields CDR1 SGHAT and CDR2 FQDESV (reference sequence). The CDR3 is 13 residues long. This CDR3 reads CASSLSFGGTQYF. The CDR3 DNA reads TGTGCCAGCAGCTTATCCTTCGGGGGGACCCAGTACTTC.

This clone was found once. The chain links TRBV3-1 (or the pseudogene TRBV3-2) to TRBJ2-1; possibly TRBD2 for D (6 bases). V gave up 1 base and J gave up 8 bases, with 15 bases separating them. The length of the CDR3 is 15 residues. Germline V gene sequence: CDR1 LGHDT, CDR2 YNNKEL (reference sequence). The CDR3 DNA is TGTGCCAGCAGCCAAGTTCCCGGGAGCACCGATGAGCAGTTCTTC. It yields the protein CASSQVPGSTDEQFF.

This CDR3 reads CASSGTGVNEQFF. DNA for the CDR3: TGTGCCAGCAGCGGGACAGGGGTAAATGAGCAGTTCTTC. The gene calls are TRBV2 and TRBJ2-1; 10 bases are a match to TRBD1. Germline assignment: CDR1 SNHLY and CDR2 FYNNEI. The CDR3 consists of 13 residues. Unmatched junction bases numbered 3, after V lost 6 bases and J lost 7 bases.

This chain joins TRBV7-9 and TRBJ2-2; 8 bases line up with TRBD2. The CDR3 contains 14 residues. Losses at the gene ends were 5 bases for V and 4 bases for J; bases not matched to a gene: 3. CDR1 SEHNR and CDR2 FQNEAQ come from the germline V gene (reference sequence). CDR3 sequence: CASSDLAGTGELFF. CDR3 in DNA: TGTGCCAGCAGCGATCTAGCGGGCACCGGGGAGCTGTTTTTT.

The J gene is TRBJ2-3, the V gene TRBV5-1, with TRBD2 identical over 11 bases. This CDR3 has 14 amino acids. Trimming cost V 3 bases and J 5 bases; bases outside gene matches: 2. From germline, CDR1 is SGHRS and CDR2 YFSETQ. DNA for the CDR3: TGCGCCAGCAGCTACGGACTAGCGGGAGATACGCAGTATTTT. Its protein is CASSYGLAGDTQYF.

This clone was seen a single time. The V and J genes are TRBV7-8 and TRBJ2-5; D perhaps matches TRBD1 (6 bases). Germline CDR1 is SGHVS and CDR2 is FQNEAQ. The V end was cut by 3 bases, the J end by 6 bases, with 11 bases between. This CDR3 has 13 residues. In DNA form, the CDR3 reads TGTGCCAGCAGCTTCTCCAGGGGTCAGACCCAGTACTTC. It translates to CASSFSRGQTQYF.

The CDR3 nucleotides are TGTGCCTGGGGGACGGGTCTAAGCAATCAGCCCCAGCATTTT. As protein: CAWGTGLSNQPQHF. This chain connects TRBV30 to TRBJ1-5; a possible D gene is TRBD1 (5 bases). In germline, CDR1 is GTSNPN, CDR2 SVGIG (reference sequence). The length of the CDR3 is 14 residues. V gave up 5 bases and J gave up 1 base, with 12 bases separating them.